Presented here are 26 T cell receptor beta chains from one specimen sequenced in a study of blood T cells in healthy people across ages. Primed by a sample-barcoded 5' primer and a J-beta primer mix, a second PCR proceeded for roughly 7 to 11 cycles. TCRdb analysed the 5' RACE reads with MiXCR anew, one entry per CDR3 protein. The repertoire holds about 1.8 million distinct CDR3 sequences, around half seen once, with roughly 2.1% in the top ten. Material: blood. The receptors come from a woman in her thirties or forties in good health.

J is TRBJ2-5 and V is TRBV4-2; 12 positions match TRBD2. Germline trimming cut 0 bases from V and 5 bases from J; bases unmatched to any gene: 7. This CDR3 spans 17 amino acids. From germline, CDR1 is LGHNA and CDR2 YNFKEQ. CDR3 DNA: TGTGCCAGCAGCCAAGAGACTAGCGGGAGCCCCGAGGAGACCCAGTACTTC. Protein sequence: CASSQETSGSPEETQYF.

The DNA for the CDR3 is TGTGCCAGCAGCCGGGGACAGGTGGACGAGCAGTACTTC. It is translated as CASSRGQVDEQYF. The chain uses TRBV7-2 and TRBJ2-7, with 8 bases aligning to TRBD1. With V trimmed by 5 bases and J by 5 bases, 5 bases remained unmatched. The germline V gene has CDR1 SGHTA and CDR2 FQGNSA. The CDR3 spans 13 residues.

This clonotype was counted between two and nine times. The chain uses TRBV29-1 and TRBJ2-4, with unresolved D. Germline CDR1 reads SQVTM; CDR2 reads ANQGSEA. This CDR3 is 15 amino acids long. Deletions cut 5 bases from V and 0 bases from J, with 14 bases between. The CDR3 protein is CSVLSSTGAKNIQYF. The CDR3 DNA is TGCAGCGTTCTATCTTCCACGGGAGCCAAAAACATTCAGTACTTC.

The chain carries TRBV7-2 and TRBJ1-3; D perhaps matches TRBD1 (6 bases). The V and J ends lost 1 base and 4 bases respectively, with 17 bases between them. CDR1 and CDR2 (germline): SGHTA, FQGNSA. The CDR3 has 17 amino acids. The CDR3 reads CASSLGGEPGAGNTIYF. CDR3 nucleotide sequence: TGTGCCAGCAGCTTAGGTGGTGAACCGGGGGCGGGAAACACCATATATTTT.

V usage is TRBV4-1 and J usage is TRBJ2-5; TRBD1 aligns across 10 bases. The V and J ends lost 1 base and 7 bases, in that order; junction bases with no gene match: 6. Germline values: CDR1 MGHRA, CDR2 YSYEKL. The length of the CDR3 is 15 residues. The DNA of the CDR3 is TGCGCCAGCAGCCAAGCCGGGACAGGGGATGGGACCCAGTACTTC. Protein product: CASSQAGTGDGTQYF.

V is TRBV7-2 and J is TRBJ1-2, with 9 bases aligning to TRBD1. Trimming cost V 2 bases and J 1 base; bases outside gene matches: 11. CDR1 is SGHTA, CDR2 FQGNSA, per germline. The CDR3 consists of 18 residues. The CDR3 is CASSLTVRTGAINYGYTF. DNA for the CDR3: TGTGCCAGCAGCTTAACTGTGAGGACAGGGGCCATTAACTATGGCTACACCTTC.

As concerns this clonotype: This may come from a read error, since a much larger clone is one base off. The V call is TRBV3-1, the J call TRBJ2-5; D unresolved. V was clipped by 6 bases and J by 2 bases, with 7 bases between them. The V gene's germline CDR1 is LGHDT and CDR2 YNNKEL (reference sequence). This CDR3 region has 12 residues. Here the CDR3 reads CASRYRQETQYF. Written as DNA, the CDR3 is TGTGCCAGCAGGTACAGACAAGAGACCCAGTACTTC.

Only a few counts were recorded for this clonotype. Here the CDR3 reads CASSLAQTGDETQYF. DNA of the CDR3: TGCGCCAGCAGCTTGGCCCAGACAGGGGATGAGACCCAGTACTTC. The chain links TRBV5-1 to TRBJ2-5; 8 nucleotides agree with TRBD1. CDR3 length: 15 amino acids. CDR1 is SGHRS and CDR2 is YFSETQ in the germline V gene. The V segment lost 0 bases and the J segment 5 bases; nucleotides outside the gene matches: 6.

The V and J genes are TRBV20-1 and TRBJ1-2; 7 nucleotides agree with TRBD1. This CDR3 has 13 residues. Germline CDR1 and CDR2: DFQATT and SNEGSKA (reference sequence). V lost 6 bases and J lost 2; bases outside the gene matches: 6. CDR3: CSAGEGANYGYTF. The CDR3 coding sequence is TGCAGTGCGGGGGAGGGGGCGAACTATGGCTACACCTTC.

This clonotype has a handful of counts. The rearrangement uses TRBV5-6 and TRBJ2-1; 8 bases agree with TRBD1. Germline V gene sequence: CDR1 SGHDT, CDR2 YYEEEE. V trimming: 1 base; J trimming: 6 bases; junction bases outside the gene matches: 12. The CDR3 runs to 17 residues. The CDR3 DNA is TGTGCCAGCAGCTTGATACCGGCTCGGGACAGGACCAATGAGCAGTTCTTC. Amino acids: CASSLIPARDRTNEQFF.

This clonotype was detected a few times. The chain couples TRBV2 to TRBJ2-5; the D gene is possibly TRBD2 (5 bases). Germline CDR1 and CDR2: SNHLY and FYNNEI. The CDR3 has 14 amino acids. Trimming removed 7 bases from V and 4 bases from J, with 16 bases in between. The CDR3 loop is CASTEVEEGETQYF. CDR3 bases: TGTGCCAGCACCGAGGTGGAGGAAGGAGAGACCCAGTACTTC.

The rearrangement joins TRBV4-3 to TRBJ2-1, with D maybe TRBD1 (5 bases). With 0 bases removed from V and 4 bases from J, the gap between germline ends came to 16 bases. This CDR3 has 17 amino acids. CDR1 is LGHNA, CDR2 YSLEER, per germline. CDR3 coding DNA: TGCGCCAGCAGCCAAGACTCGGCCAGGGCAAATTACAATGAGCAGTTCTTC. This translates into CASSQDSARANYNEQFF.

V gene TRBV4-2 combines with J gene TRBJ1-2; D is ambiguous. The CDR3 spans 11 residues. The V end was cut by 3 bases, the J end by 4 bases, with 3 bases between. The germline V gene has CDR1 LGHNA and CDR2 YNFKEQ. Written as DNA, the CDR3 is TGTGCCAGCAGCCAGACCTATGGCTACACCTTC. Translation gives CASSQTYGYTF.

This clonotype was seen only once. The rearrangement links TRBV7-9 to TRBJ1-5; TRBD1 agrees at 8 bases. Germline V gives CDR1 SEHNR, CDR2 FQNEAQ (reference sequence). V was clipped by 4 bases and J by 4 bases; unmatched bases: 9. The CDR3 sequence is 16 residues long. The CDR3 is CASSSTGTGPNQPQHF. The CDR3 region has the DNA TGTGCCAGCAGCTCAACCGGGACAGGCCCAAATCAGCCCCAGCATTTT.

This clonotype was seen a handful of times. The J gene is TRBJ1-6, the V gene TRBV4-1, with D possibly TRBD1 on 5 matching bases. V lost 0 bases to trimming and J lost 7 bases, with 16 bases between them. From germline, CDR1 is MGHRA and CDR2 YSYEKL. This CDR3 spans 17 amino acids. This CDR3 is CASSQDPPGRWNSPLHF. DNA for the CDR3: TGCGCCAGCAGCCAAGATCCTCCGGGACGATGGAATTCACCCCTCCACTTT.

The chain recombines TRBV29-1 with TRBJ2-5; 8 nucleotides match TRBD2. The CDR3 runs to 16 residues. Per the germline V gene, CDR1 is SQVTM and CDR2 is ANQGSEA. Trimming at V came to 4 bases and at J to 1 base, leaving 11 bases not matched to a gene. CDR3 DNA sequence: TGCAGCGTTGGGGGTAGGGAGCGGGGGATCCAAGAGACCCAGTACTTC. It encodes CSVGGRERGIQETQYF.

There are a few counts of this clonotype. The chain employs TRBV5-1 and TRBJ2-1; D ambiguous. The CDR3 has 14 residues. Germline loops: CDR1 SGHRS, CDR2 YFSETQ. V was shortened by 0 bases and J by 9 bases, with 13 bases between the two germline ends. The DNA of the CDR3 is TGCGCCAGCAGCTTGGAGGTGGGAATGGGTGAGCAGTTCTTC. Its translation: CASSLEVGMGEQFF.

The CDR3 nucleotides read TGTGCCAAGGGGATCGGACTTATCAATGAGCAGTACTTC. It is translated as CAKGIGLINEQYF. The chain recombines TRBV2 with TRBJ2-7; D is perhaps TRBD1 or TRBD2 (5 bases each). The CDR3 totals 13 residues. The germline V gene has CDR1 SNHLY and CDR2 FYNNEI. V lost 10 bases, J lost 7 bases, and 20 bases lay in between.

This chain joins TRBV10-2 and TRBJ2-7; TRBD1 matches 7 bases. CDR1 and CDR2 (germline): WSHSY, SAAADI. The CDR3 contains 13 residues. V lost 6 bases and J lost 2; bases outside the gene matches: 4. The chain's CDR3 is CASRDTGAYEQYF. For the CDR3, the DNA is TGCGCCAGCAGAGACACAGGGGCCTACGAGCAGTACTTC.

CDR3 amino acids: CASSDILGSGANVLTF. The CDR3 region has the DNA TGCGCCAGCAGTGACATCCTGGGCTCTGGGGCCAACGTCCTGACTTTC. The chain is built from TRBV10-2 and TRBJ2-6; D gene unclear. Looked up from germline, CDR1 is WSHSY and CDR2 is SAAADI. The CDR3 is made up of 16 amino acids. Trimming removed 3 bases at V and 0 bases at J, with 9 bases between.

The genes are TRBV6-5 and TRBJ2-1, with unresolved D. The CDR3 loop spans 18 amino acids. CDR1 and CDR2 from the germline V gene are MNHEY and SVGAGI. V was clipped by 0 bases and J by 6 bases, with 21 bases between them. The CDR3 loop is CASSYSRPNLIRPNEQFF. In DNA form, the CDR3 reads TGTGCCAGCAGTTACTCGAGACCCAATCTCATTAGGCCCAATGAGCAGTTCTTC.

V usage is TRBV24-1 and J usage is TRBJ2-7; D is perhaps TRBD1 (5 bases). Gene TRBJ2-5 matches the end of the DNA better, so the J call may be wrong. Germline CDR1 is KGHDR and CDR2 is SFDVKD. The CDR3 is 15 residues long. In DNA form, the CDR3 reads TGTGCCACCAGTGATTTAAATCAGGGTTCAGAGACCCAGTACTTC. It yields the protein CATSDLNQGSETQYF.

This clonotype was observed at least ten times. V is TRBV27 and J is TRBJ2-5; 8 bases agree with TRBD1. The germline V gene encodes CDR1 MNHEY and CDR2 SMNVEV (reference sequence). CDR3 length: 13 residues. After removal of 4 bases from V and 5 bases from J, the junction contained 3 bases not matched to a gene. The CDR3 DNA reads TGTGCCAGCAGTTGGACAGGGTGGGAGACCCAGTACTTC. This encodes CASSWTGWETQYF.

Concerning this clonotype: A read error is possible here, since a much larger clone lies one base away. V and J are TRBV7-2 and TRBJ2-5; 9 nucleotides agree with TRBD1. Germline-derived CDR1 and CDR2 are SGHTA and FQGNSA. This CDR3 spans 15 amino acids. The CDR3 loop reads CANSLDGTGSKTQYF. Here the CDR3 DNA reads TGTGCCAACAGCTTAGACGGGACAGGGTCGAAGACCCAGTACTTC.

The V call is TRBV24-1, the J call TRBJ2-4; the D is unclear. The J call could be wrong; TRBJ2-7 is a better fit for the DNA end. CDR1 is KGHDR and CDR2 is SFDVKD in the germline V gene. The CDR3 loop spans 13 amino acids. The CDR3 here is CATSDSHSYEQYF. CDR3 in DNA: TGTGCCACCAGTGACTCGCACAGCTACGAGCAGTACTTC.

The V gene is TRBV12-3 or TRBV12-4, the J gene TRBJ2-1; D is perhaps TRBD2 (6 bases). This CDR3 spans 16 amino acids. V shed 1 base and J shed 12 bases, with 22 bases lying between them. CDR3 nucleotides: TGTGCCAGCAGTTTAGAGCTAGGGGCCGCCCGGGGGACGCAGTTCTTC. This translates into CASSLELGAARGTQFF.